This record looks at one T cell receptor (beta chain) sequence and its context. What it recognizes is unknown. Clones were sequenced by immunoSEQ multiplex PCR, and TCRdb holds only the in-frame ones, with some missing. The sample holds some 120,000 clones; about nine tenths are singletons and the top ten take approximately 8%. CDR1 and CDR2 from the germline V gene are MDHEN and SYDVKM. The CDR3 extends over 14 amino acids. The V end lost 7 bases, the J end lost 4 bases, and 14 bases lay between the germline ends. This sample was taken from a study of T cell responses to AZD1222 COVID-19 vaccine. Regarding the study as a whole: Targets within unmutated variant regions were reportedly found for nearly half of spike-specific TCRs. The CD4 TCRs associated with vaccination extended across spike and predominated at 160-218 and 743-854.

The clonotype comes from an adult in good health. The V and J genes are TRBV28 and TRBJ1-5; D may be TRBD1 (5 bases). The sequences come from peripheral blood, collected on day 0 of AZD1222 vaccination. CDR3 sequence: CASTHRGENQPQHF. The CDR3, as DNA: TGTGCCAGCACCCATCGGGGGGAGAATCAGCCCCAGCATTTT.